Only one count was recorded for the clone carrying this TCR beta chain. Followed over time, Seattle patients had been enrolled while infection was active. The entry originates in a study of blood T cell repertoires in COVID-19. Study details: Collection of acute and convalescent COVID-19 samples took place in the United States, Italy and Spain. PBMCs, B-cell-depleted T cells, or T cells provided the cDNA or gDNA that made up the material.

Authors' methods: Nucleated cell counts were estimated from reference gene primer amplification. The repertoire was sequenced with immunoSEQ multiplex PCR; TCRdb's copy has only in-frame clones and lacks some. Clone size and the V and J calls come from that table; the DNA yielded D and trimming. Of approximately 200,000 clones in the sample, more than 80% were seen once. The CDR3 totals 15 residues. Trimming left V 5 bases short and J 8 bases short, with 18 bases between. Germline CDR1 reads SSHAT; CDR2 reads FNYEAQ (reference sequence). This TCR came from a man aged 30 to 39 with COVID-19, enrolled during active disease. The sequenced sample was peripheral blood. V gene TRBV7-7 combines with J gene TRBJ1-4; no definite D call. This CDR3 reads CASSLGSFGNEKLFF. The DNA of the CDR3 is TGTGCCAGCAGCCTAGGGTCATTCGGTAACGAAAAACTGTTTTTT.